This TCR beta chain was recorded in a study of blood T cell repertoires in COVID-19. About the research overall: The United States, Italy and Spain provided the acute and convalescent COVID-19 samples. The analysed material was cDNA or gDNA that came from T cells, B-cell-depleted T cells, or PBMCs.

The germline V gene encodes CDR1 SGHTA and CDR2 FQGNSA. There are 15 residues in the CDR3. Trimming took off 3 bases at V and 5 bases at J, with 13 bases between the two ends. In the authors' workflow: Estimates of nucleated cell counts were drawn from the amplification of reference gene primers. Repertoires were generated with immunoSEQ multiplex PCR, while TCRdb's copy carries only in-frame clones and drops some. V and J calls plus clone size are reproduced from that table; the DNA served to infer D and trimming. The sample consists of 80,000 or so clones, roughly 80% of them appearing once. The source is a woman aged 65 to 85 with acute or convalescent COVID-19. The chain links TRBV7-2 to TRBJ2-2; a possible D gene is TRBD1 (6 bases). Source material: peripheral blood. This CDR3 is CASSLSQGYTGELFF. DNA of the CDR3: TGTGCCAGCAGCTTGAGCCAGGGGTATACCGGGGAGCTGTTTTTT.